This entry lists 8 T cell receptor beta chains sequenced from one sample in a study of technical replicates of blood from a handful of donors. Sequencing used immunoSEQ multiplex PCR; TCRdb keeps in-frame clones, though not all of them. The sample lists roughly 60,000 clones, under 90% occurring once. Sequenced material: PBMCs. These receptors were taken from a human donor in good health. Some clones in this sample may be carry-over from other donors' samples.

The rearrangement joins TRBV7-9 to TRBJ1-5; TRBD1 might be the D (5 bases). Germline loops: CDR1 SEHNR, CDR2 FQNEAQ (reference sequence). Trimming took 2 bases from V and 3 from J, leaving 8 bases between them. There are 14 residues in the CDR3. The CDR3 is CASSLTGSNQPQHF. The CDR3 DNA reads TGTGCCAGCAGCTTAACAGGATCCAATCAGCCCCAGCATTTT.

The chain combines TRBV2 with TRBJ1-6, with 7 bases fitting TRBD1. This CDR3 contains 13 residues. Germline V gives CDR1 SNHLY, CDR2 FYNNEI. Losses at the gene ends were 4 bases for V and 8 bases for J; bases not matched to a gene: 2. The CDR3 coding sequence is TGTGCCAGCAGTGGACAGGGCGATTCACCCCTCCACTTT. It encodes CASSGQGDSPLHF.

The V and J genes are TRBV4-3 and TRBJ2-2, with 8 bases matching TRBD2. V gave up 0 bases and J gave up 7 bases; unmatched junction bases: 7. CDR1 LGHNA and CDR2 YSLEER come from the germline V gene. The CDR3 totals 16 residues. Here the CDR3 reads CASSQEVGRAFGELFF. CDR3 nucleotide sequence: TGCGCCAGCAGCCAAGAGGTCGGGAGGGCCTTCGGGGAGCTGTTTTTT.

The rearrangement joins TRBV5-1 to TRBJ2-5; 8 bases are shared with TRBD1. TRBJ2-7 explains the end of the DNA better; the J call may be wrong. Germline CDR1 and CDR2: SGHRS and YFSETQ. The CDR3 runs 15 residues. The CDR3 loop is CASSSSTGAYAEQYF. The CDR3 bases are TGCGCCAGCAGCAGTTCGACAGGGGCATACGCCGAGCAGTACTTC.

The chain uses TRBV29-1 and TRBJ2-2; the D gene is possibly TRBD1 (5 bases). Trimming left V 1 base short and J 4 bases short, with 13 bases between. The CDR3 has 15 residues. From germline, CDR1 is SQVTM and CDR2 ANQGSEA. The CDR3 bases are TGCAGCGTTGAAGGGTGGCAGGGTAGCACCGGGGAGCTGTTTTTT. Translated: CSVEGWQGSTGELFF.

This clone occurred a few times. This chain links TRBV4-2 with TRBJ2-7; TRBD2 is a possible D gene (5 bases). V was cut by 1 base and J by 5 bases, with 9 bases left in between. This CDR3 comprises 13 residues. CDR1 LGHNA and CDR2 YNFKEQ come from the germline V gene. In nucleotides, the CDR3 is TGTGCCAGCAGCCAAGCTAGCAGCCACGAGCAGTACTTC. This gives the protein CASSQASSHEQYF.

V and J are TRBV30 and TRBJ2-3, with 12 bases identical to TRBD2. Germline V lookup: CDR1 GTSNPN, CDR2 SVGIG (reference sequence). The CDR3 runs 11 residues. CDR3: CAGLAGDTQYF. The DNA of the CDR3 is TGTGCGGGACTAGCGGGAGATACGCAGTATTTT.

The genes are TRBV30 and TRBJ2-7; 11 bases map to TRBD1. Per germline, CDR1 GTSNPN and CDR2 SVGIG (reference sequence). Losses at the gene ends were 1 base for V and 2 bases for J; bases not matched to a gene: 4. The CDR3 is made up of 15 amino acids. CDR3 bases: TGTGCCTGGAGTGAGGGACAGGGGGTCACCTACGAGCAGTACTTC. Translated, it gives CAWSEGQGVTYEQYF. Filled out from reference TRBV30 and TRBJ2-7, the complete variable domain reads SQTIHQWPATLVQPVGSPLSLECTVEGTSNPNLYWYRQAAGRGLQLLFYSVGIGQISSEVPQNLSASRPQDRQFILSSKKLLLSDSGFYLCAWSEGQGVTYEQYFGPGTRLTVT.